The clone carrying this TCR beta chain was counted a few times. The antigen is undetermined. The record originates from a study of early stage breast cancer tumors. Whole-study results and caveats: Compared with adjacent normal breast, tumors showed 2.5 to 3-fold denser, more clonal T cells. Chain pairing and CD4, CD8 or FOXP3 expression were not captured. Most shared enriched TCRB sequences were commonly generated ones.

The ends were cut back, 2 bases at V and 7 bases at J, with 12 bases in the middle. CDR1 and CDR2 (germline): GTSNPN, SVGIG (reference sequence). The CDR3 runs to 13 residues. Measured with immunoSEQ multiplex PCR; TCRdb has only the in-frame clones, and not every one. This repertoire shows tens of thousands of clones, about 75% found once; its top ten account for roughly 25%. The V gene is TRBV30, the J gene TRBJ1-5, with a weak D call TRBD1 (5 bases). This sequence was found in a person between 60 and 69 years old with breast cancer. Sequencing input: blood. DNA for the CDR3: TGTGCCTGGAGTATACAGGCGGGGCAGCCCCAGCATTTT. It translates to CAWSIQAGQPQHF.